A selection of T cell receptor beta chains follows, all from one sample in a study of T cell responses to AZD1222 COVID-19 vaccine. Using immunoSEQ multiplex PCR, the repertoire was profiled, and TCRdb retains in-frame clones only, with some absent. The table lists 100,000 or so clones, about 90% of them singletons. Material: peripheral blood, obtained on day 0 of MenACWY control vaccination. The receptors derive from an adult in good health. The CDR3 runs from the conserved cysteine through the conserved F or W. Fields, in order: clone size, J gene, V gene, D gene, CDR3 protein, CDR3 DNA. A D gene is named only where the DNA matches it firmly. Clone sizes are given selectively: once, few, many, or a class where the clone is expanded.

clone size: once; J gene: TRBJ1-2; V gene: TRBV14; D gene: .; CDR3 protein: CASSGGGRYYGYTF; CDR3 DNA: TGTGCCAGCTCCGGGGGAGGGCGGTACTATGGCTACACCTTC
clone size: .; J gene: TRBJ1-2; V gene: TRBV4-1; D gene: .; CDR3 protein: CASSQEFQGPYGYTF; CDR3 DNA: TGCGCCAGCAGCCAAGAGTTCCAGGGCCCCTATGGCTACACCTTC
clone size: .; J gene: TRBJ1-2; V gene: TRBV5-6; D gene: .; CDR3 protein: CASSFNHPPYGYTF; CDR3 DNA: TGTGCCAGCAGCTTCAACCATCCCCCATATGGCTACACCTTC
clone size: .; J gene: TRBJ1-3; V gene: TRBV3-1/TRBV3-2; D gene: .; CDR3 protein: CASSPWDSGNTIYF; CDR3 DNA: TGTGCCAGCAGCCCCTGGGACTCTGGAAACACCATATATTTT
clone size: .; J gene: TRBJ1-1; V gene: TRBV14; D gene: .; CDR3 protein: CASSRQRLEEAFF; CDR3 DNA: TGTGCCAGCAGCCGCCAGAGGTTGGAAGAAGCTTTCTTT
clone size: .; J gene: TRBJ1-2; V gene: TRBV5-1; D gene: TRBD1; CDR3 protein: CASTRGEGAAYGYTF; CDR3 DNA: TGCGCCAGCACCCGAGGGGAGGGGGCCGCCTATGGCTACACCTTC
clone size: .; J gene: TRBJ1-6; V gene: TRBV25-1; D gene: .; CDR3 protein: CASSEFTGLGYNSPLHF; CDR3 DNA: TGTGCCAGCAGTGAATTTACAGGGCTGGGTTATAATTCACCCCTCCACTTT
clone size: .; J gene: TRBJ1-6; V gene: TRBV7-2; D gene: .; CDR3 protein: CASSLEGARDSPLHF; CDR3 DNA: TGTGCCAGCAGCTTAGAAGGCGCACGGGATTCACCCCTCCACTTT
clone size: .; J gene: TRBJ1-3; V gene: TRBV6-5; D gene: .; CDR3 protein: CASSYSARGVRNTIYF; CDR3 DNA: TGTGCCAGCAGTTACTCGGCCAGGGGCGTTCGAAACACCATATATTTT
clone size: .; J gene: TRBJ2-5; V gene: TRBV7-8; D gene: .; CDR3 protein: CASSVTGYETQYF; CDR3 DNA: TGTGCCAGCAGCGTGACTGGTTACGAGACCCAGTACTTC
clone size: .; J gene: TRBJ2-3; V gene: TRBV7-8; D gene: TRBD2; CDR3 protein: CASSLGAGGLNTQYF; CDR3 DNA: TGTGCCAGCAGCTTGGGCGCGGGGGGGTTAAATACGCAGTATTTT
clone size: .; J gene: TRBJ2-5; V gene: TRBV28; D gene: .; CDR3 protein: CASSLGLGLYQETQYF; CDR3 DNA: TGTGCCAGCAGTCTGGGCCTTGGATTGTACCAAGAGACCCAGTACTTC
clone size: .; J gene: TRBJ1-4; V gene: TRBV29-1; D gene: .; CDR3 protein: CSGSWENEKLFF; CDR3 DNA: TGCAGCGGGAGTTGGGAGAATGAAAAACTGTTTTTT
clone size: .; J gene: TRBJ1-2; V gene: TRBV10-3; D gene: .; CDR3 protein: CATQALYGYTF; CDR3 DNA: TGTGCCACCCAGGCTCTCTATGGCTACACCTTC
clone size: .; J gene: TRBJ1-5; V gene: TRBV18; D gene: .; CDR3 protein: CASSQGQDQPQHF; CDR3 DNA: TGTGCCAGCTCACAGGGGCAAGATCAGCCCCAGCATTTT
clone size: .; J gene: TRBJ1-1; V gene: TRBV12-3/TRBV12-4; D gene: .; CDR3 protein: CASSLRGLAFF; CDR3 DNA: TGTGCCAGCAGTTTACGGGGTTTGGCTTTCTTT
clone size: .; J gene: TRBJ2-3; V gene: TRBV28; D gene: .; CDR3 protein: CASRGGGEDTQYF; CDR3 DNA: TGTGCCAGCAGAGGGGGGGGTGAGGATACGCAGTATTTT
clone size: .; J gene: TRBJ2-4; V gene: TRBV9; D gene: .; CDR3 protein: CPPSGGDRRRTQYF; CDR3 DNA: TGTCCCCCCTCTGGGGGAGATCGAAGACGAACTCAGTACTTC
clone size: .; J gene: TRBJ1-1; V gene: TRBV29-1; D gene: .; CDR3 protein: CSVRRGAPDTEAFF; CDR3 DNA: TGCAGCGTCCGGAGGGGGGCTCCAGACACTGAAGCTTTCTTT
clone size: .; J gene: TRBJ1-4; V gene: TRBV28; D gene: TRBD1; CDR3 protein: CASRPQGLNEKLFF; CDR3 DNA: TGTGCCAGCAGGCCACAGGGGCTAAATGAAAAACTGTTTTTT
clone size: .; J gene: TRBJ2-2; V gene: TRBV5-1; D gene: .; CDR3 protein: CASSLQVSDTGELFF; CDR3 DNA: TGCGCCAGCAGCTTGCAGGTATCGGACACCGGGGAGCTGTTTTTT
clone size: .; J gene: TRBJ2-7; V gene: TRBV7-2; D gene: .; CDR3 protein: CASSPRGYNYEQYF; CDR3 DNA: TGTGCCAGCAGCCCCAGAGGCTATAACTACGAGCAGTACTTC
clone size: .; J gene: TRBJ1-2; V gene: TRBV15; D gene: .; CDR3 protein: CATSRGDRTNYGYTF; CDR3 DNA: TGTGCCACCTCAAGAGGGGACCGGACTAACTATGGCTACACCTTC
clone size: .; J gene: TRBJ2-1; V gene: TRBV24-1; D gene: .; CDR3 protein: CATSGLTDNEQFF; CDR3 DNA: TGTGCCACCAGTGGCTTAACGGACAATGAGCAGTTCTTC
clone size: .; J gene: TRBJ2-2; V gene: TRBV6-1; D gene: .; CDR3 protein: CASSAAADSLSTGELFF; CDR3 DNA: TGTGCCAGCAGTGCTGCCGCGGACAGTTTAAGTACCGGGGAGCTGTTTTTT
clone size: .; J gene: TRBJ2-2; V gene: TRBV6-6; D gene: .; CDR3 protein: CASTPRGSTGELFF; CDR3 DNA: TGTGCCAGCACCCCTCGGGGGAGCACCGGGGAGCTGTTTTTT
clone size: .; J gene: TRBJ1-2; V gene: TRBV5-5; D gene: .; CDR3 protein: CASSLGKGDPYGYTF; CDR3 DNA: TGTGCCAGCAGCTTGGGTAAGGGGGATCCTTATGGCTACACCTTC
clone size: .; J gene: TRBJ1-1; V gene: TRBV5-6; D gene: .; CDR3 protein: CASSSQMNTEAFF; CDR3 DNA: TGTGCCAGCAGCTCTCAGATGAACACTGAAGCTTTCTTT